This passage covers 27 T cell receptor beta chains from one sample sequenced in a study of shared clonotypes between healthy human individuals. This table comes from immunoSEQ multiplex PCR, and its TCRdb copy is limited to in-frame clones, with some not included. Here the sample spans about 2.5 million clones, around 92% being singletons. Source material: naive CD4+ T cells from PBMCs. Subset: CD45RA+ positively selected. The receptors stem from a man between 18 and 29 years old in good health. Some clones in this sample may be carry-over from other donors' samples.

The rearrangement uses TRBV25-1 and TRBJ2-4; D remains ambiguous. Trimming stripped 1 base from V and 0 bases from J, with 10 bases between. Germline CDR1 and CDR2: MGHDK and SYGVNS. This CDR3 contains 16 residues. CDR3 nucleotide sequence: TGTGCCAGCAGTGAATCGGAGCCTCTAGCCAAAAACATTCAGTACTTC. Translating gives CASSESEPLAKNIQYF.

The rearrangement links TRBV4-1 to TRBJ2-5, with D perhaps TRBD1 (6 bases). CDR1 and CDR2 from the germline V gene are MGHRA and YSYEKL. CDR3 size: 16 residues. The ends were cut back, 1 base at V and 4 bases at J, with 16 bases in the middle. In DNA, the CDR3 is TGCGCCAGCAGCCAAGGTTGGTCAGGGGTTGGAGAGACCCAGTACTTC. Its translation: CASSQGWSGVGETQYF.

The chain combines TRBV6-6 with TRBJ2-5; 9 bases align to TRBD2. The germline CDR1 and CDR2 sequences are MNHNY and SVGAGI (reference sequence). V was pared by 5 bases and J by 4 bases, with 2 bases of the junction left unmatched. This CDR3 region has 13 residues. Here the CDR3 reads CASSRTSVETQYF. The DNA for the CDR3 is TGTGCCAGCAGTCGGACTAGCGTAGAGACCCAGTACTTC.

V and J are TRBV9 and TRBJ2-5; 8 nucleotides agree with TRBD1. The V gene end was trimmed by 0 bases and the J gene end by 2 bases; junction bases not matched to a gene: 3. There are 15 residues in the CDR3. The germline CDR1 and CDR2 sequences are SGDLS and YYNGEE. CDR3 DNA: TGTGCCAGCAGCGTAGCAGGGGGCCGACAAGAGACCCAGTACTTC. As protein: CASSVAGGRQETQYF.

The CDR3 loop is CAISEAAGTGSYEQYF. CDR3 coding DNA: TGTGCCATCAGTGAGGCGGCAGGGACAGGGTCCTACGAGCAGTACTTC. The rearrangement links TRBV10-3 to TRBJ2-7; 9 bases agree with TRBD1. Germline V gives CDR1 ENHRY, CDR2 SYGVKD. V lost 2 bases to trimming and J lost 1 base; unmatched junction nucleotides: 6. The CDR3 runs to 16 residues.

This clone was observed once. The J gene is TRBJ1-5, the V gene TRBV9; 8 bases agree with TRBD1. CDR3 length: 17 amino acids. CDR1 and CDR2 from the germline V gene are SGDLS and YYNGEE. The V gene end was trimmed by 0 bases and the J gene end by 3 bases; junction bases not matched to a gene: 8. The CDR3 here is CASSVEEGQVLNQPQHF. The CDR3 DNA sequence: TGTGCCAGCAGCGTAGAAGAGGGACAGGTGCTCAATCAGCCCCAGCATTTT. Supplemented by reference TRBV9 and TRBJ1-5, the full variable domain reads DSGVTQTPKHLITATGQRVTLRCSPRSGDLSVYWYQQSLDQGLQFLIQYYNGEERAKGNILERFSAQQFPDLHSELNLSSLELGDSALYFCASSVEEGQVLNQPQHFGDGTRLSIL.

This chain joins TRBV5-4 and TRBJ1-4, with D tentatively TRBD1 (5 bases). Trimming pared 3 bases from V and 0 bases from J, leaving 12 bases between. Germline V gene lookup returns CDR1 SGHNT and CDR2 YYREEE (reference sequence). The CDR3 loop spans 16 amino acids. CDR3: CASSSTWGATNEKLFF. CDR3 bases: TGTGCCAGCAGCTCTACCTGGGGGGCAACTAATGAAAAACTGTTTTTT.

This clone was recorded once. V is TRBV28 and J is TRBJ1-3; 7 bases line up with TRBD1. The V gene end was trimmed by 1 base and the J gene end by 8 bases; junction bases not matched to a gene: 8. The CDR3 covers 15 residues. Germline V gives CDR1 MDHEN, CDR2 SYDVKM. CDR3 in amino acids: CASSLSHRGGDTIYF. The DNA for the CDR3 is TGTGCCAGCAGTTTATCGCACAGGGGAGGGGACACCATATATTTT.

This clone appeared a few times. As DNA, the CDR3 is TGTGCCAGCAGCTTACCAGGGGGCGGCACCGGGGAGCTGTTTTTT. Translated: CASSLPGGGTGELFF. This rearrangement joins TRBV11-3 to TRBJ2-2, with 8 bases aligning to TRBD1. CDR3 length: 15 residues. Trimming removed 2 bases from V and 4 bases from J; junction bases left unmatched: 3. The germline V gene encodes CDR1 SGHNT and CDR2 YENEEA. Supplemented by reference TRBV11-3 and TRBJ2-2, the full variable domain reads EAGVVQSPRYKIIEKKQPVAFWCNPISGHNTLYWYLQNLGQGPELLIRYENEEAVDDSQLPKDRFSAERLKGVDSTLKIQPAELGDSAVYLCASSLPGGGTGELFFGEGSRLTVL.

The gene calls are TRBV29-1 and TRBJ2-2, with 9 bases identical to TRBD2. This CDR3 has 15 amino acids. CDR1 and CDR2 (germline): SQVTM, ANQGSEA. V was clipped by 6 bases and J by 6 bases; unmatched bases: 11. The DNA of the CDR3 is TGCAGCGTCCTCATTGCGGGAGGGCCCGCCGGGGAGCTGTTTTTT. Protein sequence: CSVLIAGGPAGELFF.

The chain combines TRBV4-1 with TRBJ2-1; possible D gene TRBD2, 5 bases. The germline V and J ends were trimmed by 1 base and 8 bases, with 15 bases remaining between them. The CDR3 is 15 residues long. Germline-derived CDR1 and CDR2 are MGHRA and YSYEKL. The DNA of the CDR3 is TGCGCCAGCAGCCAAGGAAGGCTAGCAGCTTATGAGCAGTTCTTC. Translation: CASSQGRLAAYEQFF.

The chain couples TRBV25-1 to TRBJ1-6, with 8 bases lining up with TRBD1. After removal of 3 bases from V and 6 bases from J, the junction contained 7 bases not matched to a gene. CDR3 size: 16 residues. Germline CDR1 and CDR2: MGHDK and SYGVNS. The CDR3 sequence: CASSEGRGPFNSPLHF. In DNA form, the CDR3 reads TGTGCCAGCAGTGAGGGCAGGGGGCCCTTTAATTCACCCCTCCACTTT.

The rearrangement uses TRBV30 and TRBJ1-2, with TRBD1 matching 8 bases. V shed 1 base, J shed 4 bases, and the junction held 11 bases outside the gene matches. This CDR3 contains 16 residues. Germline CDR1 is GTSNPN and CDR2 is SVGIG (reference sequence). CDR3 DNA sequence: TGTGCCTGGAGTGGAGATTCCGGGACAGGAGTCTATGGCTACACCTTC. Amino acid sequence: CAWSGDSGTGVYGYTF.

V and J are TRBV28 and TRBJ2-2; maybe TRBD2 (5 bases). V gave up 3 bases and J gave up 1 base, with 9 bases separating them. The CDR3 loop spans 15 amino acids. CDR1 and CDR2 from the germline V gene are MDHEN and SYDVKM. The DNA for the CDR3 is TGTGCCAGCAGTTTTTTCGGGGAGAACACCGGGGAGCTGTTTTTT. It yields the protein CASSFFGENTGELFF.

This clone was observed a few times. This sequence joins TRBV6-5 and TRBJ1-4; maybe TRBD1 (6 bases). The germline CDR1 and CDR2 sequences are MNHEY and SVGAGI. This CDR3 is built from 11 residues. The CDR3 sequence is CYPGEREKLFF. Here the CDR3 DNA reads TGTTACCCAGGGGAGCGGGAAAAACTGTTTTTT.

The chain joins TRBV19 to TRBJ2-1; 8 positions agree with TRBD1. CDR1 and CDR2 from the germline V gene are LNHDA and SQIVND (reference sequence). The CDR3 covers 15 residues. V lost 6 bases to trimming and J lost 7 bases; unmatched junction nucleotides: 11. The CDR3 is CASSPTGVGDNEQFF. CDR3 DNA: TGTGCCAGTAGCCCGACAGGGGTTGGGGATAATGAGCAGTTCTTC.

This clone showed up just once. The CDR3 here is CASSYLRKSYNEQFF. CDR3 sequence (DNA): TGTGCCAGCAGTTACCTAAGAAAATCCTACAATGAGCAGTTCTTC. This chain connects TRBV6-5 to TRBJ2-1; no definite D call. Germline-derived CDR1 and CDR2 are MNHEY and SVGAGI. The V end lost 2 bases, the J end lost 1 base, and 9 bases lay between the germline ends. The CDR3 spans 15 residues.

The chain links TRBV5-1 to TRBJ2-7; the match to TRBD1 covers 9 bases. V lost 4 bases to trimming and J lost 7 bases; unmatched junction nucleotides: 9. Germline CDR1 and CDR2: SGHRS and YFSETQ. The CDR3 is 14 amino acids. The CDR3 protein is CASSQDRGYGEQYF. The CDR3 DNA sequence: TGCGCCAGCAGCCAAGACAGGGGGTATGGTGAGCAGTACTTC.

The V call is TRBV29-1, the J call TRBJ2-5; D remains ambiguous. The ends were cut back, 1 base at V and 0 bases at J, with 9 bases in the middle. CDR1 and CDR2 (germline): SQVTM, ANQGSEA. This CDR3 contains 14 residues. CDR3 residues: CSVEGAENQETQYF. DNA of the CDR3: TGCAGCGTTGAAGGGGCAGAAAACCAAGAGACCCAGTACTTC.

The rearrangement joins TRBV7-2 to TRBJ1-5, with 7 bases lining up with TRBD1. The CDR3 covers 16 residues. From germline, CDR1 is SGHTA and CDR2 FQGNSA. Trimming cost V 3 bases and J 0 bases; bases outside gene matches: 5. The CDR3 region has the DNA TGTGCCAGCAGCTTCGGGACAGCTTATAGCAATCAGCCCCAGCATTTT. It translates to CASSFGTAYSNQPQHF.

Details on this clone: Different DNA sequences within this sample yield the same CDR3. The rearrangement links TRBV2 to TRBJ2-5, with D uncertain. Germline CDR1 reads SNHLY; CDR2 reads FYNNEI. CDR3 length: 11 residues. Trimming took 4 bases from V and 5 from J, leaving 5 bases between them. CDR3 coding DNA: TGTGCCAGCAGTGTTCGGGAGACCCAGTACTTC. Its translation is CASSVRETQYF.

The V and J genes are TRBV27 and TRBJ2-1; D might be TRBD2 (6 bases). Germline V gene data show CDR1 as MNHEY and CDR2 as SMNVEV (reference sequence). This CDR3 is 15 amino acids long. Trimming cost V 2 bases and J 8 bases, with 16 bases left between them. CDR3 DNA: TGTGCCAGCAGTTTAAAGGTCGAACGGGAGCATGAGCAGTTCTTC. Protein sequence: CASSLKVEREHEQFF.

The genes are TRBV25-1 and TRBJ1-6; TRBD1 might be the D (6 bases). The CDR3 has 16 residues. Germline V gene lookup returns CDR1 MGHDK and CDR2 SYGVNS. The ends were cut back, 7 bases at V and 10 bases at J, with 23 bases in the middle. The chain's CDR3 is CASIIQGWGLASPLHF. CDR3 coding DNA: TGTGCCAGCATAATACAGGGCTGGGGATTAGCGTCACCCCTCCACTTT.

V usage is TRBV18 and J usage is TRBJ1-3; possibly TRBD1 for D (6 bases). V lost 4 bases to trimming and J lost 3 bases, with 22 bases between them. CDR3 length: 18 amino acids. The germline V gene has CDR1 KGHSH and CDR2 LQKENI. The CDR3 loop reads CASSRLPGTSLYGNTIYF. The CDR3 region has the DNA TGTGCCAGCTCACGACTTCCCGGGACATCTCTCTATGGAAACACCATATATTTT.

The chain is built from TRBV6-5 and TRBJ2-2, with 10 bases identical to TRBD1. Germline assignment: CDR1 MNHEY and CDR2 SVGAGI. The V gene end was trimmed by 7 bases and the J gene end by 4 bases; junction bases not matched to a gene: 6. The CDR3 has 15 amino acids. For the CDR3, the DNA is TGTGCCAGCAATAGACAGGGGGCGGGCACCGGGGAGCTGTTTTTT. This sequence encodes CASNRQGAGTGELFF.

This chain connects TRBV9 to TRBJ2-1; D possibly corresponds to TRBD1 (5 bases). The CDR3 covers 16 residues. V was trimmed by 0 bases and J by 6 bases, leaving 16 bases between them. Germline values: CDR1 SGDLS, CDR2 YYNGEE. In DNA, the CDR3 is TGTGCCAGCAGCGTAGCTACCCGACAGAACTTCAATGAGCAGTTCTTC. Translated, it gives CASSVATRQNFNEQFF.

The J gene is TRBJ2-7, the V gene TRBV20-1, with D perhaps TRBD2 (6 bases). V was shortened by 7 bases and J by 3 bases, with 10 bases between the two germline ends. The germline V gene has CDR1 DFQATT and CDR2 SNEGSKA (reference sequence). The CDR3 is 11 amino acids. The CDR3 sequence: CSGGLYYEQYF. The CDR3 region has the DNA TGCAGTGGGGGACTTTACTACGAGCAGTACTTC.